Listed below are T cell receptor beta chains from one sample, sequenced in a study of graft-versus-host responses after intestinal transplantation. Profiled with immunoSEQ multiplex PCR; TCRdb holds only in-frame clones, not every one. Of approximately 100,000 clones listed, 86% are singletons. Source: PBMCs, taken 255 days after intestinal transplant. The receptors derive from a human patient who received an intestinal transplant, so some T cells may come from the graft donor. CDR3s include the opening cysteine and the closing phenylalanine or tryptophan. A row's size may be missing; if present it is once, few, many or a size class.

TRBV7-2	TRBJ1-2	15	.	CASSLNAGGENGYTF
TRBV28	TRBJ1-1	14	.	CASSLTGVNTEAFF
TRBV6-1	TRBJ1-1	13	few	CASSRSRDTEAFF
TRBV7-9	TRBJ2-2	12	.	CASSRGSGELFF
TRBV4-2	TRBJ2-1	15	.	CASSPGERGYNEQFF
TRBV6-1	TRBJ2-1	15	.	CASSEAVAGGVRQFF
TRBV19	TRBJ2-1	16	few	CASSTLGQGIWGEQFF
TRBV7-3	TRBJ1-2	15	.	CASSLTGGAGYGYTF
TRBV7-9	TRBJ2-6	15	.	CASSPRSSGANVLTF
TRBV4-2	TRBJ1-4	15	.	CASSFPGAGEEKLFF
TRBV6-1	TRBJ2-3	19	.	CASSAPDNNLAGGTDTQYF
TRBV4-2	TRBJ2-2	16	.	CASSQDRSGVTGELFF
TRBV6-5	TRBJ2-1	16	.	CASSYSQRGVIDEQFF
TRBV6-1	TRBJ2-3	11	.	CASSRLGEQYF
TRBV11-2	TRBJ2-7	14	.	CASSLEVGGNEQYF
TRBV6-1	TRBJ1-5	15	.	CASRPGTVSNQPQHF
TRBV13	TRBJ1-1	16	.	CASSLGQGRGNTEAFF
TRBV6-1	TRBJ1-1	14	.	CASSDVYRNTEAFF
TRBV19	TRBJ1-1	16	.	CASSTGRDVLNTEAFF
TRBV10-2	TRBJ2-1	18	.	CASNAPKGAVAGVVEQFF
TRBV10-1	TRBJ1-5	18	.	CASSDLQRQFYSNQPQHF
TRBV15	TRBJ2-1	16	.	CATSRRMAQGDNEQFF
TRBV6-6	TRBJ2-4	14	once	CASIAGLAKNIQYF
TRBV6-5	TRBJ2-3	14	few	CASSYFPSTDTQYF
TRBV6-1	TRBJ1-1	17	.	CASSETGTGKGYTEAFF
TRBV5-5	TRBJ2-2	13	.	CASLWGDTGELFF
TRBV6-5	TRBJ1-2	16	few	CASSSAGQGSNYGYTF
TRBV19	TRBJ2-1	15	.	CASGTGTGSVNEQFF
TRBV5-1	TRBJ2-2	16	.	CASSLRQGRLTGELFF
TRBV28	TRBJ2-4	13	.	CASSTSTVNIQYF
TRBV5-4	TRBJ1-1	13	.	CASSLDRDTEAFF